Reported below is one T cell receptor (beta chain). These data originate in a study of technical replicates of blood from several donors. Assay: immunoSEQ multiplex PCR; the TCRdb copy retains only in-frame clones and omits some. This repertoire shows about 73,000 clones, roughly nine tenths found once; its top ten account for roughly 4.5%. V shed 1 base and J 10 bases; nucleotides not matched to a gene: 9. CDR3 length: 16 residues. CDR1 is MRHNA, CDR2 SNTAGT, per germline. The gene calls are TRBV6-4 and TRBJ1-6, with TRBD1 identical over 8 bases. The clonotype comes from a human donor in good health. Some clones in this sample may be carry-over from other donors' samples. Material for sequencing was PBMCs. For the CDR3, the DNA is TGTGCCAGCAGTGACTTACCAGGGGGCGCAGGATCACCCCTCCACTTT. Translation gives CASSDLPGGAGSPLHF.